One and the same sample provided the 16 T cell receptor beta chains below, sequenced in a study of T cells in Graves' hyperthyroidism and ophthalmopathy. TCR beta CDR3 regions were amplified from RNA. First-round RT-PCR of the TCR CDR3 relied on the HTBI primer set. TCRdb reanalysed the multiplex PCR reads using MiXCR and keeps one entry per CDR3 protein. The sample comprises 660,000 or so distinct CDR3 sequences, 45% of which are singletons, and under 8% rests with the top ten. Material: peripheral blood or thyroid tissue (not recorded which). All receptors derive from an adult man with Graves' disease, either hyperthyroidism or ophthalmopathy (not recorded which).

This clonotype turned up a few times. This sequence joins TRBV4-1 and TRBJ2-7; D may be TRBD1 (5 bases). Germline CDR1 is MGHRA and CDR2 is YSYEKL. CDR3 length equals 15 residues. V lost 0 bases and J 3 bases, leaving 12 bases between the germline ends. This CDR3 reads CASSQDTGYFYEQYF. The CDR3 DNA follows: TGCGCCAGCAGCCAAGATACAGGATACTTCTACGAGCAGTACTTC.

There are a few counts of this clonotype. The V gene is TRBV2, the J gene TRBJ1-5, with D perhaps TRBD1 (5 bases). Per germline, CDR1 SNHLY and CDR2 FYNNEI. The CDR3 length is 14 residues. V was trimmed by 5 bases and J by 6 bases, leaving 14 bases between them. CDR3 sequence (DNA): TGTGCCAGCAGTTACGGGACTCAAGTTCAGCCCCAGCATTTT. Encoded protein: CASSYGTQVQPQHF.

The rearrangement links TRBV7-9 to TRBJ2-5; the D gene is possibly TRBD2 (5 bases). The V and J ends lost 5 bases and 7 bases respectively, with 17 bases between them. Germline assignment: CDR1 SEHNR and CDR2 FQNEAQ (reference sequence). This CDR3 comprises 14 residues. CDR3 nucleotides: TGTGCCAGCAGCACAAAGGGAGATGGTGGGACCCAGTACTTC. Residues: CASSTKGDGGTQYF.

Worth noting for this clonotype: This may be a read error: a much more frequent sequence differs by one nucleotide. The chain joins TRBV24-1 to TRBJ1-1; 7 nucleotides match TRBD1. This CDR3 is built from 15 residues. With V trimmed by 3 bases and J by 1 base, 4 bases remained unmatched. Per germline, CDR1 KGHDR and CDR2 SFDVKD. CDR3 protein: CATSDPGTENTEAFF. Here the CDR3 DNA reads TGTGCCACCAGTGATCCCGGGACAGAGAACACTGAAGCTTTCTTT.

There are a few counts of this clonotype. The gene calls are TRBV5-1 and TRBJ1-1; D may be TRBD1 (5 bases). The germline V gene encodes CDR1 SGHRS and CDR2 YFSETQ. Trimming stripped 4 bases from V and 5 bases from J, with 21 bases between. The CDR3 sequence is 16 residues long. The CDR3 is CASSPPWGYGNTEAFF. The CDR3 DNA reads TGCGCCAGCAGCCCGCCGTGGGGGTACGGTAATACTGAAGCTTTCTTT.

The V and J genes are TRBV5-1 and TRBJ2-3, with 8 bases identical to TRBD1. J was trimmed by 2 bases and V by 6 bases; bases with no gene match: 2. CDR3 length: 13 amino acids. CDR1 and CDR2 (germline): SGHRS, YFSETQ. The CDR3 spells CASMDRATDTQYF. The DNA for the CDR3 is TGCGCCAGCATGGACAGGGCCACAGATACGCAGTATTTT.

The V and J genes are TRBV7-2 and TRBJ1-4; TRBD1 is a possible D gene (6 bases). Between the trimmed V and J ends, which lost 6 bases and 5 bases, there was a span of 16 bases. CDR1 and CDR2 from the germline V gene are SGHTA and FQGNSA. CDR3 length: 15 amino acids. CDR3 coding DNA: TGTGCCAGCAGACCTAGCGGGACAAGCAATGAAAAACTGTTTTTT. This codes for CASRPSGTSNEKLFF.

The sample holds many counts of this clonotype. This sequence joins TRBV12-3 or TRBV12-4 and TRBJ1-6; possibly TRBD1 for D (6 bases). V shed 3 bases and J shed 17 bases, with 11 bases lying between them. The CDR3 has 11 amino acids. CDR3 in amino acids: CASSFGRQVHF. CDR3 bases: TGTGCCAGCAGTTTTGGTCGACAGGTCCACTTT.

This clonotype was recorded at least ten times. The J gene is TRBJ2-7, the V gene TRBV7-3; D is perhaps TRBD1 (6 bases). The V gene's germline CDR1 is SGHTA and CDR2 FQGTGA. The CDR3 contains 13 residues. V shed 6 bases and J shed 6 bases, with 15 bases lying between them. The chain's CDR3 is CASSYHTGPEQYF. CDR3 bases: TGTGCCAGCAGTTACCATACAGGGCCCGAGCAGTACTTC.

This clonotype was observed many times. The chain is built from TRBV20-1 and TRBJ2-7; 9 bases map to TRBD1. The ends lost 4 bases at V and 6 bases at J; junction bases unmatched: 7. CDR3 length: 13 residues. The germline V gene encodes CDR1 DFQATT and CDR2 SNEGSKA (reference sequence). The CDR3 spells CSATTGGASEQYF. As DNA, the CDR3 is TGCAGTGCTACGACAGGGGGAGCGTCCGAGCAGTACTTC.

The chain recombines TRBV20-1 with TRBJ2-7, with 11 bases that match TRBD2. CDR1 is DFQATT, CDR2 SNEGSKA, per germline (reference sequence). V lost 4 bases to trimming and J lost 2 bases; unmatched junction nucleotides: 4. The CDR3 extends over 14 amino acids. The CDR3, as DNA: TGCAGTGCTACCGGTAGCGGGGGGGCCTACGAGCAGTACTTC. It encodes CSATGSGGAYEQYF.

The gene calls are TRBV7-9 and TRBJ1-1, with TRBD1 identical over 7 bases. After removal of 5 bases from V and 10 bases from J, the junction contained 4 bases not matched to a gene. CDR3 length: 11 amino acids. Germline loops: CDR1 SEHNR, CDR2 FQNEAQ (reference sequence). The CDR3 spells CASSVDRIAFF. CDR3 nucleotides: TGTGCCAGCAGCGTGGACAGGATAGCTTTCTTT.

J is TRBJ2-7 and V is TRBV15; 9 bases are shared with TRBD2. The closer fit of TRBJ2-3 to the DNA end suggests the J call may be wrong. In germline, CDR1 is LNHNV, CDR2 YYDKDF (reference sequence). There are 15 residues in the CDR3. CDR3 coding DNA: TGTGCCACCAGACCCGAGCGGGGGGACACAGATACGCAGTATTTT. Translated: CATRPERGDTDTQYF.

There are a few counts of this clonotype. V gene TRBV5-1 combines with J gene TRBJ1-2; D might be TRBD1 (5 bases). The CDR3 extends over 12 amino acids. Trimming shortened V by 2 bases and J by 8 bases, and 10 bases separated the two germline ends. CDR1 and CDR2 (germline): SGHRS, YFSETQ. Written as DNA, the CDR3 is TGCGCCAGCAGCTTCTCCAGGGACGGCTACACCTTC. Its protein is CASSFSRDGYTF.

This clonotype has at least ten counts. At one end, the junction sequence differs from germline, possibly due to a read error. This chain connects TRBV7-7 to TRBJ2-5, with 7 bases that match TRBD1. Germline V gene lookup returns CDR1 SSHAT and CDR2 FNYEAQ (reference sequence). The CDR3 is 13 residues long. The CDR3 is CASSSTGLETQYF. CDR3 DNA sequence: TGTGCTAGCAGCTCGACAGGGTTGGAGACCCAGTACTTC.

V usage is TRBV10-3 and J usage is TRBJ1-2, with 7 bases lining up with TRBD1. CDR1 is ENHRY and CDR2 is SYGVKD in the germline V gene. Trimming took 11 bases from V and 8 from J; bases not matched to a gene: 17. CDR3 size: 14 residues. The CDR3 bases are TGTGCCGCCTCGGACAGGACGGGACTGGTAGGCTACACCTTC. Its protein is CAASDRTGLVGYTF.